This T cell receptor (beta chain) was captured by sequencing in a study of cytomegalovirus exposure and HLA in healthy donors. The PCR contained 60 Vbeta and 13 Jbeta primers. Source study methods: The authors later counted roughly 87 million unique TCR beta chains, approximately 10 million of them shared. This table comes from immunoSEQ multiplex PCR, and its TCRdb copy is limited to in-frame clones, with some not included. That table is the source of V, J and clone size, and D and trimming were worked out from the DNA. The sample has about 140,000 clones; approximately 78% are singletons. Trimming removed 5 bases from V and 2 bases from J; junction bases left unmatched: 4. Germline V gives CDR1 MRHNA, CDR2 SNTAGT. The CDR3 runs to 14 residues.

The receptor was isolated from a woman aged 18-30 years in good health and CMV-seropositive. This chain connects TRBV6-4 to TRBJ1-1; 8 bases align to TRBD1. The sample was PBMCs. The CDR3 nucleotides are TGTGCCAGCAGTCTAGACAGGGGAAACACTGAAGCTTTCTTT. As protein: CASSLDRGNTEAFF.